What follows describes a single T cell receptor beta chain. Across 20 to 25 US areas, participants ranged in age from roughly 18 to 95 years. In assigning cohorts, the study relied on participant-reported clinical history. This specimen belongs to a study of blood T cell repertoires in COVID-19. The wider study: PBMCs, B-cell-depleted T cells, or T cells provided the cDNA or gDNA that made up the material.

Original methodology: Amplification with reference gene primers provided the estimates of nucleated cell counts. Generated by immunoSEQ multiplex PCR, the TCRdb table keeps only in-frame clones and is missing some. The V and J calls and the clone size are those of that table, but D and trimming were determined from the DNA. The data contain about 250,000 clones, more than 75% of them singletons. The receptor was derived from a woman in her forties or fifties who had been exposed to COVID-19. The specimen was PBMCs or T cells enriched from blood (not recorded which).

CDR3 in DNA: TGTGCCTGGAGTGGTCCCCTCAATGAGCAGTTCTTC. Translated, it gives CAWSGPLNEQFF. The rearrangement joins TRBV30 to TRBJ2-1; D unclear. The CDR3 has 12 amino acids. Germline V CDR1 and CDR2: GTSNPN, SVGIG (reference sequence). V lost 1 base to trimming and J lost 6 bases, with 7 bases between them.